This TCR beta chain was documented in a study of vaccination effects on CD4 cells after COVID-19. Study in general: Following the second dose by a median of 72 days, the post-vaccine samples were obtained.

Cells that had been cultured for about 10 days were the source of isolated CD4+ T cells. Two doses of BNT162b2 or mRNA-1273 vaccine were administered to participants. General study results and limits: The vaccine-induced clones of healthy vaccinees included only 1 of 255 that cross-reacted with common cold coronaviruses.

Germline-derived CDR1 and CDR2 are SGHTA and FQGNSA. The length of the CDR3 is 15 residues. Trimming removed 2 bases from V and 4 bases from J, with 11 bases in between. Measured with immunoSEQ multiplex PCR; TCRdb has only the in-frame clones, and not every one. The sample shows more than 55,000 clones, about four fifths of them seen only once. About this clone itself: Its antigen is currently unknown.

The sequence was collected from a human donor who received a COVID-19 vaccine. The starting material was CD4+ T cells from PBMCs cultured without peptide, obtained after COVID-19 vaccination. The chain recombines TRBV7-2 with TRBJ2-2; D unresolved. CDR3 in DNA: TGTGCCAGCAGCTTACCCTTTTGGGTCACCGGGGAGCTGTTTTTT. Translation: CASSLPFWVTGELFF.